The TCR beta chain described here comes from a study of shared clonotypes between healthy human individuals. This clone has ten or more counts. Assay: immunoSEQ multiplex PCR; the TCRdb copy retains only in-frame clones and omits some. The table has roughly 450,000 clones, 79% seen once. V was trimmed by 5 bases and J by 1 base, leaving 11 bases between them. Germline assignment: CDR1 SEHNR and CDR2 FQNEAQ (reference sequence). The CDR3 consists of 15 residues. The gene calls are TRBV7-9 and TRBJ1-4; D might be TRBD1 (5 bases). The sequenced material came from PBMCs. The TCR comes from a woman aged 40-49 years in good health. Some clones in this sample may be carry-over from other donors' samples. For the CDR3, the DNA is TGTGCCAGCAGCACCGGGGACGGAACTAATGAAAAACTGTTTTTT. Residues: CASSTGDGTNEKLFF.